The T cell receptor beta chain under discussion was sequenced for a study of blood T cell repertoires in COVID-19. Study as a whole: Researchers got acute and convalescent COVID-19 samples from the United States, Italy and Spain. T cells, B-cell-depleted T cells, or PBMCs supplied cDNA or gDNA.

The V gene lost 0 bases and the J gene lost 5 bases, with 14 bases spanning the gap. Germline V CDR1 and CDR2: SGDLS, YYNGEE. CDR3 length: 15 residues. Authors' analysis steps: Reference gene primer amplification in the assay estimated nucleated cell counts. TCRdb's copy holds only in-frame clones and misses some; the assay was immunoSEQ multiplex PCR. From that table come the V and J calls and clone size; the DNA was used to work out D and trimming. Here the sample spans about 200,000 clones, around 83% being singletons. The sequence was collected from a woman of 80 years or more with acute or convalescent COVID-19. Sequences were obtained from peripheral blood. V is TRBV9 and J is TRBJ2-5, with no clear D. This chain's CDR3 is CASSVGSSTVETQYF. CDR3 nucleotide sequence: TGTGCCAGCAGCGTAGGGAGTAGTACGGTGGAGACCCAGTACTTC.